The clone carrying this TCR beta chain was seen just once. Its matching antigen is unknown. The data stem from a study of glioma-infiltrating T cells. The study's findings and limits: CDR3 overlap between tissue and blood was very small. Non-neoplastic patients had below-expected tissue-blood divergence, while all gliomas exceeded expectation.

This CDR3 is 12 amino acids long. V lost 5 bases and J 10 bases, leaving 14 bases between the germline ends. Germline V gives CDR1 DFQATT, CDR2 SNEGSKA (reference sequence). TCR alpha and beta CDR3 regions were amplified from RNA using iRepertoire nested multiplex PCR. Tissue mRNA or PBMC total RNA, roughly 85-450 ng, went into one-step reverse transcription and amplification. MiXCR, run by TCRdb on the multiplex PCR reads, gives a single entry per CDR3 protein. The profile covers under 200,000 distinct CDR3 sequences, with around 45% appearing a single time and around 5.3% taken by the ten largest. This chain joins TRBV20-1 and TRBJ1-4; D possibly corresponds to TRBD1 (5 bases). Sample: glioma tissue, nonneoplastic brain tissue, or PBMCs (not recorded which). The receptor comes from a human donor with low-grade glioma or glioblastoma, undergoing nonglioma brain surgery, or in good health (not recorded which). The CDR3: CSALQGAAKLFF. CDR3 DNA sequence: TGCAGTGCTCTGCAGGGTGCCGCAAAACTGTTTTTT.